This TCR beta chain was sequenced in a study of post-analysis software for immune sequencing data. Study-wide points: Patients carried roughly 5 TRBV segments more frequently than controls did, and TRBV5-6, TRBV5-1 and TRBV20-1 were among them. Significantly lower normalized Chao1 diversity was found in patients with multiple sclerosis relative to controls.

On this clonotype itself: Antigen: not known.

Sequencing libraries made from TCR beta cDNA carried unique molecular identifiers. TCRdb independently ran MiXCR on the PCR reads; one entry per CDR3 protein. The table shows a few hundred thousand distinct CDR3 sequences, with 39% occurring only once. CDR1 is SEHNR and CDR2 is FQNEAQ in the germline V gene (reference sequence). CDR3 length equals 13 residues. V lost 2 bases to trimming and J lost 8 bases, with 10 bases between them. The sample consisted of blood. The V and J genes are TRBV7-9 and TRBJ2-1; possible D gene TRBD1, 5 bases. This sequence originates from a girl aged 2-10 years with multiple sclerosis. The CDR3: CASSLSRVYEQFF. CDR3 DNA sequence: TGTGCCAGCAGCTTAAGCAGGGTCTATGAGCAGTTCTTC.